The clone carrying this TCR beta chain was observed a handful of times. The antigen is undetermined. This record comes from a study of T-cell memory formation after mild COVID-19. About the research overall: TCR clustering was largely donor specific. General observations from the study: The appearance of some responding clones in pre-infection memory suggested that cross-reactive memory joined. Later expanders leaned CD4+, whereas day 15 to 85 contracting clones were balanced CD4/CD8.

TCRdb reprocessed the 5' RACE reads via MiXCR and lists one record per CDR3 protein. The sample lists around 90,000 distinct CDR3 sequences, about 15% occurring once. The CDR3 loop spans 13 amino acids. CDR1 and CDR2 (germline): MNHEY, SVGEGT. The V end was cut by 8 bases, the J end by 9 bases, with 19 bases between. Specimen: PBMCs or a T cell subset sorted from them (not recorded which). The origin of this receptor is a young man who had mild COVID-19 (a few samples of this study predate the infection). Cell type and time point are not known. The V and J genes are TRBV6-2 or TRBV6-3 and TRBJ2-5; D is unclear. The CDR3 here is CASSSGPQWSQYF. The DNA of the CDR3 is TGTGCCAGCTCCTCCGGGCCTCAATGGTCCCAGTACTTC.